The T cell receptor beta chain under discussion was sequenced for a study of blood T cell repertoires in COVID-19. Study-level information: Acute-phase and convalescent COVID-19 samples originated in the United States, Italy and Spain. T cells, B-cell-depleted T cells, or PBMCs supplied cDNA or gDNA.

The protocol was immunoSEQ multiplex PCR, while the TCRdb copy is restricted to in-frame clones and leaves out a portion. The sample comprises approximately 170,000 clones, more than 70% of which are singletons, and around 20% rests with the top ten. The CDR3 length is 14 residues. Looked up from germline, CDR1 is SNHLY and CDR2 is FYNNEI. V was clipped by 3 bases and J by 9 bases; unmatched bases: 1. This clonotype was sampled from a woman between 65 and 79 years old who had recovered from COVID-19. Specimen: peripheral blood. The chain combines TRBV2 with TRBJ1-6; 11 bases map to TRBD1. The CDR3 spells CASSDGTGGSPLHF. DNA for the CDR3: TGTGCCAGCAGTGACGGGACAGGGGGTTCACCCCTCCACTTT.